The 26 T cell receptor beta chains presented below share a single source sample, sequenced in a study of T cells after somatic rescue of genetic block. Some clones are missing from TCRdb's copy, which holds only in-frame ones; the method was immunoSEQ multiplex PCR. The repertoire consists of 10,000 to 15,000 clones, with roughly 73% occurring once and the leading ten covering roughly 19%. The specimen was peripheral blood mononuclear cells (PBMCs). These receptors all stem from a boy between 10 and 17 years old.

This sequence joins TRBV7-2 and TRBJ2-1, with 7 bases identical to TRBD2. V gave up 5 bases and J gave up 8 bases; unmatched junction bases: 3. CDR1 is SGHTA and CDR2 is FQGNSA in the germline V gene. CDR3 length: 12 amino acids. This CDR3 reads CASSQTSYEQFF. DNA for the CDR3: TGTGCCAGCAGCCAGACTAGCTATGAGCAGTTCTTC. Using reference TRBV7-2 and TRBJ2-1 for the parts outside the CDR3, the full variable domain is GAGVSQSPSNKVTEKGKDVELRCDPISGHTALYWYRQSLGQGLEFLIYFQGNSAPDKSGLPSDRFSAERTGGSVSTLTIQRTQQEDSAVYLCASSQTSYEQFFGPGTRLTVL.

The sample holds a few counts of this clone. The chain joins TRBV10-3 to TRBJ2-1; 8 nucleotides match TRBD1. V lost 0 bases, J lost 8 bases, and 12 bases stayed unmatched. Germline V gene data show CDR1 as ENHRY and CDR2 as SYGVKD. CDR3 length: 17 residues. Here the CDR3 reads CAISESRGVGGQDEQFF. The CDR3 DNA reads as TGTGCCATCAGTGAGTCGAGGGGGGTCGGGGGACAGGATGAGCAGTTCTTC.

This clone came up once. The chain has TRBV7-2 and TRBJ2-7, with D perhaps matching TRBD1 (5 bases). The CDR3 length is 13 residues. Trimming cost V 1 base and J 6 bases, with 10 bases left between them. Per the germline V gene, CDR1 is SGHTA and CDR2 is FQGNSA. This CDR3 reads CASSLEAGIEQYF. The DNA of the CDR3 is TGTGCCAGCAGCTTAGAAGCAGGGATCGAGCAGTACTTC.

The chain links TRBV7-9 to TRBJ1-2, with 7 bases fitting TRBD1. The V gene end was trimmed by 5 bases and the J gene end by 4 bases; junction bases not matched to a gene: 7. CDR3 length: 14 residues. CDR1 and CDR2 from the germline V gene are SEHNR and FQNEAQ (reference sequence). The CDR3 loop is CASSRTQGGYGYTF. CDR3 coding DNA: TGTGCCAGCAGCCGTACGCAGGGGGGCTATGGCTACACCTTC.

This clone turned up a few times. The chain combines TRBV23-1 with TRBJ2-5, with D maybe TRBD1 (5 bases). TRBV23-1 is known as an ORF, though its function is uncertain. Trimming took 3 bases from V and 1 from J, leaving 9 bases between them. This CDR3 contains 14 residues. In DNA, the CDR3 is TGCGCCAGCAGTCATTACAGGATCCAAGAGACCCAGTACTTC. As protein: CASSHYRIQETQYF.

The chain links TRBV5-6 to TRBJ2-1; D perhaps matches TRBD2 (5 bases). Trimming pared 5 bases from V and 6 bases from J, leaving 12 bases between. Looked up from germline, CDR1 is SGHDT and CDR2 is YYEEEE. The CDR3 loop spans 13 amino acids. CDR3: CASSLTRVNEQFF. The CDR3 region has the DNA TGTGCCAGCAGTTTAACTAGAGTCAATGAGCAGTTCTTC. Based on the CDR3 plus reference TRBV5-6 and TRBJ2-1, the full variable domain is DAGVTQSPTHLIKTRGQQVTLRCSPKSGHDTVSWYQQALGQGPQFIFQYYEEEERQRGNFPDRFSGHQFPNYSSELNVNALLLGDSALYLCASSLTRVNEQFFGPGTRLTVL.

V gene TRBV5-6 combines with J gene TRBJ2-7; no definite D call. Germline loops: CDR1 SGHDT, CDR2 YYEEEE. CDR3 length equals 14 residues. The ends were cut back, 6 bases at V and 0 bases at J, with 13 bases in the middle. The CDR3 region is CASTRSRFSYEQYF. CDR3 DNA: TGTGCCAGCACCCGATCAAGGTTCTCCTACGAGCAGTACTTC.

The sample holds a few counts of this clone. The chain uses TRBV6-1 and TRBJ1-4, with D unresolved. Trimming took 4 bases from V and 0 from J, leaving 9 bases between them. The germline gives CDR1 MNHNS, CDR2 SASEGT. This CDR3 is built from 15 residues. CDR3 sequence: CASSVTVATNEKLFF. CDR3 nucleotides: TGTGCCAGCAGTGTGACCGTTGCAACTAATGAAAAACTGTTTTTT.

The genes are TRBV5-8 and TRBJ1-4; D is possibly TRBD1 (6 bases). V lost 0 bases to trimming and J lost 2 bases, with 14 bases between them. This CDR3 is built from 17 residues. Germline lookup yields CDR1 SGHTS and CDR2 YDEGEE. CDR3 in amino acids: CASSLGKGGRTNEKLFF. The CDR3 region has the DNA TGTGCCAGCAGCTTGGGGAAGGGGGGCAGGACTAATGAAAAACTGTTTTTT.

The CDR3 DNA is TGTGCCAGCAGTCCCCTGATCGTCCGGGACAGGGTCGGAGAGACCCAGTACTTC. Amino acids: CASSPLIVRDRVGETQYF. The chain is built from TRBV27 and TRBJ2-5; 9 positions agree with TRBD1. Unmatched junction bases numbered 17, after V lost 5 bases and J lost 4 bases. The CDR3 consists of 18 residues. Germline CDR1 reads MNHEY; CDR2 reads SMNVEV (reference sequence).

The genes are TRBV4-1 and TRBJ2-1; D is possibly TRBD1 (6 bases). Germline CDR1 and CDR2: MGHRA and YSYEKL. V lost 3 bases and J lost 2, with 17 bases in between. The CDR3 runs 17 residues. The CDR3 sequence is CASSHPLQGFTYNEQFF. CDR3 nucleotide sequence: TGCGCCAGCAGCCACCCGTTACAGGGATTTACCTACAATGAGCAGTTCTTC.

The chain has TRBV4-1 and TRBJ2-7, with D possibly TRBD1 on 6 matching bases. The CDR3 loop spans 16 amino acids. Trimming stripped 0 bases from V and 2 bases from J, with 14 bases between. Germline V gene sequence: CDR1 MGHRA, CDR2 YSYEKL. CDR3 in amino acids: CASSQDTGTWAYEQYF. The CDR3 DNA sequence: TGCGCCAGCAGCCAAGATACCGGGACATGGGCCTACGAGCAGTACTTC.

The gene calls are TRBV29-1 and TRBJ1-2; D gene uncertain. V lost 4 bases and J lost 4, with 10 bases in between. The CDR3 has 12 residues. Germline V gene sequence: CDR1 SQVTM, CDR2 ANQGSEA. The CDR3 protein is CSVAPTIYGYTF. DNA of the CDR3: TGCAGCGTTGCCCCCACGATCTATGGCTACACCTTC.

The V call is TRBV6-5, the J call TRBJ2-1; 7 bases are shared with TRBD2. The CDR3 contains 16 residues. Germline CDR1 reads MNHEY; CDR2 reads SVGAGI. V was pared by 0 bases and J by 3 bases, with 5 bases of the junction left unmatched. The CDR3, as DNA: TGTGCCAGCAGTTACTCGCCCTGGACTAGCTACAATGAGCAGTTCTTC. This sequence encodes CASSYSPWTSYNEQFF.

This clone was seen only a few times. In DNA form, the CDR3 reads TGCGCCAGCAGCTGGGTCTTTAGCGGGGGGGTCCACGAGCAGTACTTC. Protein product: CASSWVFSGGVHEQYF. V usage is TRBV5-1 and J usage is TRBJ2-7; 11 nucleotides line up with TRBD2. The germline V gene has CDR1 SGHRS and CDR2 YFSETQ. V lost 3 bases, J lost 5 bases, and 10 bases stayed unmatched. The CDR3 runs to 16 residues.

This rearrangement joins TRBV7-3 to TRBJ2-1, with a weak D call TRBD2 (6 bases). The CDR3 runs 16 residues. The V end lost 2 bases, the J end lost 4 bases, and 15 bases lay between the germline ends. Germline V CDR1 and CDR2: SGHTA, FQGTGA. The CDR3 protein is CASSLAGGTLYNEQFF. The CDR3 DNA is TGTGCCAGCAGCTTAGCCGGCGGGACTCTGTACAATGAGCAGTTCTTC.

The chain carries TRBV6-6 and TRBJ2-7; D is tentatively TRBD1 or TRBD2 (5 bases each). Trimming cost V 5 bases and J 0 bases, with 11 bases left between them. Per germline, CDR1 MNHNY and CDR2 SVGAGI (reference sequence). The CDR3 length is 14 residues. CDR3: CASSIGTYSYEQYF. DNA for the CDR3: TGTGCCAGCAGTATCGGGACGTACTCCTACGAGCAGTACTTC.

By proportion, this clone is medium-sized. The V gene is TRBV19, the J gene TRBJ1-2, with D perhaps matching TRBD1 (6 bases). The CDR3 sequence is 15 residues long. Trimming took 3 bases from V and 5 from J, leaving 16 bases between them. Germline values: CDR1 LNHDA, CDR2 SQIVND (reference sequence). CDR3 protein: CASSIGRGGPYGYTF. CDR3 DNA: TGTGCCAGTAGTATCGGACGAGGGGGTCCTTATGGCTACACCTTC.

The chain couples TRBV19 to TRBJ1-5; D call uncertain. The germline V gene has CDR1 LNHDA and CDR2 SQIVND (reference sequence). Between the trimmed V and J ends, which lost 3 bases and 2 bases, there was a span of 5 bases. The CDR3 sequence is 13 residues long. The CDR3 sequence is CASSINGNQPQHF. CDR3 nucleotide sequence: TGTGCCAGTAGTATTAATGGCAATCAGCCCCAGCATTTT.

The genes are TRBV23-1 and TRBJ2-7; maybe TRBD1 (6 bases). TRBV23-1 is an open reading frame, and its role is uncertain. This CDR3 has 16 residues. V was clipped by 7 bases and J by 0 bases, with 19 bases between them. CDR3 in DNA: TGCGCCAGCACCCCTCTCCGGGACACAATCTCCTACGAGCAGTACTTC. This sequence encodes CASTPLRDTISYEQYF.

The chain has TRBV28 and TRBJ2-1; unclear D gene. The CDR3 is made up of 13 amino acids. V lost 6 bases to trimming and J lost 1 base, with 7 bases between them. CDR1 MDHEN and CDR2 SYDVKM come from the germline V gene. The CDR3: CASSQVSYNEQFF. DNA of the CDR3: TGTGCCAGCAGCCAGGTTTCCTACAATGAGCAGTTCTTC.

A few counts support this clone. As DNA, the CDR3 is TGTGCCAGCAGTTCACAGGGTTACGCGGCGCAGTATTTT. Its translation: CASSSQGYAAQYF. The chain carries TRBV7-2 and TRBJ2-3; D might be TRBD1 (6 bases). This CDR3 has 13 residues. From germline, CDR1 is SGHTA and CDR2 FQGNSA. V shed 6 bases and J shed 10 bases, with 17 bases lying between them.

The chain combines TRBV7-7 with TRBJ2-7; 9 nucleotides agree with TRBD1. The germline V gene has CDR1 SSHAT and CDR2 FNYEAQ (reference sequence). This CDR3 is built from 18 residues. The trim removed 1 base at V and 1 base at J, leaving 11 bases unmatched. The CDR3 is CASSLGQGDQRISYEQYF. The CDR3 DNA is TGTGCCAGCAGCTTAGGACAGGGGGACCAGCGGATTTCCTACGAGCAGTACTTC.

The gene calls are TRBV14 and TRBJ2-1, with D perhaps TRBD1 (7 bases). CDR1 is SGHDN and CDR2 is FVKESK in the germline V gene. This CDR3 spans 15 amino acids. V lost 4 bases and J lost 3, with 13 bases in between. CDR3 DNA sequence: TGTGCCAGCAGCCCCCCAGGGGGGCTCTACAATGAGCAGTTCTTC. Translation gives CASSPPGGLYNEQFF. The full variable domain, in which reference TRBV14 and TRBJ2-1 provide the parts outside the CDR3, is EAGVTQFPSHSVIEKGQTVTLRCDPISGHDNLYWYRRVMGKEIKFLLHFVKESKQDESGMPNNRFLAERTGGTYSTLKVQPAELEDSGVYFCASSPPGGLYNEQFFGPGTRLTVL.

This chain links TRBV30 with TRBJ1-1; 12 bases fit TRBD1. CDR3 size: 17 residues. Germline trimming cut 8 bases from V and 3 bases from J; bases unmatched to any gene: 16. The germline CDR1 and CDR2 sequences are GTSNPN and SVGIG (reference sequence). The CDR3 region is CASSFRDRGPVDTEAFF. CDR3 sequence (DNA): TGTGCCAGCAGCTTCCGGGACAGGGGGCCGGTGGACACTGAAGCTTTCTTT. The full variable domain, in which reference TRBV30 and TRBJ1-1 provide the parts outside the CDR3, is SQTIHQWPATLVQPVGSPLSLECTVEGTSNPNLYWYRQAAGRGLQLLFYSVGIGQISSEVPQNLSASRPQDRQFILSSKKLLLSDSGFYLCASSFRDRGPVDTEAFFGQGTRLTVV.

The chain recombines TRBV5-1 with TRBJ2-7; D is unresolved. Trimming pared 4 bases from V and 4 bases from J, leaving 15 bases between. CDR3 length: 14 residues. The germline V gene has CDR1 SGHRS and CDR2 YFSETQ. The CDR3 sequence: CASSRAGSLYEQYF. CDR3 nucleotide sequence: TGCGCCAGCAGCCGCGCAGGCAGCTTGTACGAGCAGTACTTC.